The text below deals with one TCR beta chain. Losses at the gene ends were 3 bases for V and 0 bases for J; bases not matched to a gene: 14. The germline V gene encodes CDR1 MNHEY and CDR2 SMNVEV (reference sequence). This CDR3 is 18 amino acids long. The record originates from a study of blood T cell repertoires in COVID-19. Clones were sequenced by immunoSEQ multiplex PCR, and TCRdb holds only the in-frame ones, with some missing. The sample has tens of thousands of clones, under 85% seen once. The chain couples TRBV27 to TRBJ2-7; 7 bases agree with TRBD1. This receptor was taken from a man between 65 and 85 years old with acute or convalescent COVID-19. The sample consisted of peripheral blood. For the CDR3, the DNA is TGTGCCAGCAGTTTCCTCCGCGGACAGGAATCCCGCTCCTACGAGCAGTACGTC. Its protein product is CASSFLRGQESRSYEQYV.